This T cell receptor (beta chain) comes out of a study of shared clonotypes between healthy human individuals. Cells designated naive CD8 were CD45RO-negative and were positively selected for CCR7, with terminally differentiated effector memory CD45RA+ cells excluded. General study points: Four donors had approximately 4.6% of their naive CD4 clonotypes in common.

With respect to this clone: Its target is unknown.

The data were produced by immunoSEQ multiplex PCR, yet TCRdb's version contains in-frame clones alone and is incomplete. The sample consists of some 800,000 clones, 92% of them appearing once. The receptor was isolated from a man aged 30 to 45 in good health. Sequencing input: naive CD8+ T cells sorted from blood.

The CDR3: CASQRGQRTEAFF. The CDR3 DNA sequence: TGTGCCAGCCAAAGGGGGCAGAGGACTGAAGCTTTCTTT. The V gene is TRBV27, the J gene TRBJ1-1, with 7 bases fitting TRBD1. Germline CDR1 and CDR2: MNHEY and SMNVEV (reference sequence). The V segment lost 8 bases and the J segment 5 bases; nucleotides outside the gene matches: 8. This CDR3 has 13 residues.